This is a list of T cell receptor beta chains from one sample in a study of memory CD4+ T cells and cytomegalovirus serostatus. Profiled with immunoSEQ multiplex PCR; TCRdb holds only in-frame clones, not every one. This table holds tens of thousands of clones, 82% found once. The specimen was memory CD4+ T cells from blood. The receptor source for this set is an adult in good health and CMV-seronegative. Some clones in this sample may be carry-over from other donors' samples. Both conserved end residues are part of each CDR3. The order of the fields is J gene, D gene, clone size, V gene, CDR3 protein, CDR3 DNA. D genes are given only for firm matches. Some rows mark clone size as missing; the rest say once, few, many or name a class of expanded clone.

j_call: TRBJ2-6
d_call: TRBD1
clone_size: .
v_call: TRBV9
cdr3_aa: CASSETLRGRGQPGANVLTF
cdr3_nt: TGTGCCAGCAGCGAGACCCTTCGTGGCAGGGGGCAACCTGGGGCCAACGTCCTGACTTTC

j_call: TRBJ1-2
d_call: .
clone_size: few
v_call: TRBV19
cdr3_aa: CASSDNYGYTF
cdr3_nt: TGTGCCAGTAGTGATAACTATGGCTACACCTTC

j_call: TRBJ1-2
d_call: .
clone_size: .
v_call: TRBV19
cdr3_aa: CASSIARGNYGYTF
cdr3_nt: TGTGCCAGTAGTATAGCGCGGGGCAACTATGGCTACACCTTC

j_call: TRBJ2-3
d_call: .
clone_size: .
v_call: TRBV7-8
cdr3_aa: CASSHLRGGFTDTQYF
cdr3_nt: TGTGCCAGCAGCCACCTGAGAGGAGGATTCACAGATACGCAGTATTTT

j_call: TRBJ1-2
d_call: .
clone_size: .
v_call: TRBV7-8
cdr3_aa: CASSLGRGRGPSTNYGYTF
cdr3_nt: TGTGCCAGCAGCTTAGGCCGTGGCAGGGGCCCATCCACTAACTATGGCTACACCTTC

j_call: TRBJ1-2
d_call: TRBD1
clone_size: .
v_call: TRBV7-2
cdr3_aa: CASSLFQGQSGRYTF
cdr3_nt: TGTGCCAGCAGCTTATTCCAGGGACAGTCGGGTCGCTACACCTTC

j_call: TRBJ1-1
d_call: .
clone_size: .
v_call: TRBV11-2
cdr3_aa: CASSPRGGGRTEAFF
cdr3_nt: TGTGCCAGCAGCCCGCGAGGCGGGGGAAGGACTGAAGCTTTCTTT

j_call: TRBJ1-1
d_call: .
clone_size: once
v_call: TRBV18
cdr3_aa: CASSPLDTEAFF
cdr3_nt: TGTGCCAGCTCACCTTTAGACACTGAAGCTTTCTTT

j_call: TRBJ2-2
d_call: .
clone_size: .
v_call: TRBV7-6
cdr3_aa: CASSLARRDQTGTGELFF
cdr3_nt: TGTGCCAGCAGCTTAGCGCGACGGGACCAAACGGGGACCGGGGAGCTGTTTTTT

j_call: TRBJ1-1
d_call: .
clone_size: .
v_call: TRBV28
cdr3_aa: CASSLRQMNTEAFF
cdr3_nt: TGTGCCAGCAGCCTGCGACAGATGAACACTGAAGCTTTCTTT

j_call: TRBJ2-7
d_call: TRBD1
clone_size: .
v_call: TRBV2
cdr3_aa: CASSQTGVQYF
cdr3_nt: TGTGCCAGCAGTCAGACAGGGGTGCAGTACTTC

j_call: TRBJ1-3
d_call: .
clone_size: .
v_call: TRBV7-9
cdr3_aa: CASSLGSWQGISGNTIYF
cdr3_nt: TGTGCCAGCAGCTTAGGGTCGTGGCAGGGGATCTCTGGAAACACCATATATTTT

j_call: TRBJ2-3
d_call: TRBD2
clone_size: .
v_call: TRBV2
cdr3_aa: CATRDYQVSDTQYF
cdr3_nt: TGTGCCACCCGGGACTACCAGGTTTCAGATACGCAGTATTTT

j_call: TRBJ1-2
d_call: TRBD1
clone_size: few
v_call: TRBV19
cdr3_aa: CASSIGQGSYGYTF
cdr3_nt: TGTGCCAGTAGTATCGGACAGGGGTCCTATGGCTACACCTTC

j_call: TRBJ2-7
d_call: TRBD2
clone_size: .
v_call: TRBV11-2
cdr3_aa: CASTPGGLAGGQEQYF
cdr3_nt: TGTGCCAGCACCCCAGGTGGGCTAGCGGGAGGGCAGGAGCAGTACTTC

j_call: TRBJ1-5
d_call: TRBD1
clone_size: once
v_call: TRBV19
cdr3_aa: CATSAAGGAPWPQHF
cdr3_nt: TGTGCCACCTCTGCGGCAGGGGGCGCACCATGGCCCCAGCATTTT

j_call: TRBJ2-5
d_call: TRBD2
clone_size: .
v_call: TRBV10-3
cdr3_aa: CAISELGLAGGETQYF
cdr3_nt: TGTGCCATCAGTGAATTGGGACTAGCGGGAGGAGAGACCCAGTACTTC

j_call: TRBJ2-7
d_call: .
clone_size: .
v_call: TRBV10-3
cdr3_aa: CAIRYSTGTLSYEQYF
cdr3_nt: TGTGCCATCCGATACTCTACAGGAACCCTCTCCTACGAGCAGTACTTC

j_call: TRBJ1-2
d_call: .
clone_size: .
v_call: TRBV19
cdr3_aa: CASSIKGLANYGYTF
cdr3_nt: TGTGCCAGTAGTATAAAAGGCTTGGCTAACTATGGCTACACCTTC

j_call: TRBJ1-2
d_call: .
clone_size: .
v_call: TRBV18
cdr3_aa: CASSLGQNYGYTF
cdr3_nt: TGTGCCAGCTCACTGGGTCAAAACTATGGCTACACCTTC

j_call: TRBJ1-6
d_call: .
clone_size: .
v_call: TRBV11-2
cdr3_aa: CASSLVGGNNSPLHF
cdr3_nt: TGTGCCAGCAGCTTAGTGGGGGGGAATAATTCACCCCTCCACTTT

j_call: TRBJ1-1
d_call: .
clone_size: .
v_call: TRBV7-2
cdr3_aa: CASRRGSGLRTEAFF
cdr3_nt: TGTGCCAGCAGGAGGGGGTCCGGGTTGAGGACTGAAGCTTTCTTT

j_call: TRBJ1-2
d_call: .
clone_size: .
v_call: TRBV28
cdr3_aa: CATLDGDGRYTF
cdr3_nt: TGTGCCACTCTAGACGGGGACGGTCGCTACACCTTC

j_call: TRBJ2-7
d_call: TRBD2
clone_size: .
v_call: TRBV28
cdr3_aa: CASRKTTSPREQYF
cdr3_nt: TGTGCCAGCAGAAAAACGACTAGCCCTAGGGAGCAGTACTTC

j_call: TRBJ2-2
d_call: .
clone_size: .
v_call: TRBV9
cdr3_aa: CASSVAGNTGELFF
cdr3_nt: TGTGCCAGCAGCGTAGCTGGGAACACCGGGGAGCTGTTTTTT

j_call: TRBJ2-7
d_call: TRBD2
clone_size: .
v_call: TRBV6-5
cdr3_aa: CASSSPGLAGGGEQYF
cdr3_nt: TGTGCCAGCAGTTCCCCCGGACTAGCGGGAGGGGGCGAGCAGTACTTC

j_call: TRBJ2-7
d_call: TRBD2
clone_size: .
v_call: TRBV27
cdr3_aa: CAARKSSGLASEQYF
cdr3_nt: TGTGCCGCCAGGAAATCATCGGGACTAGCATCCGAGCAGTACTTC

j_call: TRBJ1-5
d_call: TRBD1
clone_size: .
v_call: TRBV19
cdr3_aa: CASSSQGASREPQHF
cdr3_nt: TGTGCCAGTAGCTCACAGGGGGCGTCCAGGGAGCCCCAGCATTTT

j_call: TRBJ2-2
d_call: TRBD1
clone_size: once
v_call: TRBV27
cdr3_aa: CASRRQGGGELFF
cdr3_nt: TGTGCCAGCAGGAGACAGGGGGGCGGGGAGCTGTTTTTT

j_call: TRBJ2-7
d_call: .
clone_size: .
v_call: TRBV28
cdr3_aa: CASSPTPVLAVAGEQYF
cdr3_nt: TGTGCCAGCAGTCCAACTCCAGTGTTAGCGGTCGCGGGGGAGCAGTACTTC

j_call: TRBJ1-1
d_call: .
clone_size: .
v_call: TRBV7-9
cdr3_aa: CASSKNTEAFF
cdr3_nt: TGTGCCAGCAGCAAGAACACTGAAGCTTTCTTT

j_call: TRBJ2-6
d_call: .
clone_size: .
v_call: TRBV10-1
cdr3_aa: CASSEVWSGANVLTF
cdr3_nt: TGCGCCAGCAGTGAGGTTTGGTCCGGGGCCAACGTCCTGACTTTC

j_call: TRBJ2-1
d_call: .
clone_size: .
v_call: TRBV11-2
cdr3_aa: CASSLDQSYNEQFF
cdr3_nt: TGTGCCAGCAGCTTAGACCAGTCCTACAATGAGCAGTTCTTC

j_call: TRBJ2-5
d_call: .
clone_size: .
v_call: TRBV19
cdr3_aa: CASSPGPQETQYF
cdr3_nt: TGTGCCAGTAGCCCGGGCCCTCAAGAGACCCAGTACTTC

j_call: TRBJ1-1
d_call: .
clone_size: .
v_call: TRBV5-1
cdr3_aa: CASKGIVNTEAFF
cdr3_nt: TGCGCCAGCAAGGGGATCGTGAACACTGAAGCTTTCTTT

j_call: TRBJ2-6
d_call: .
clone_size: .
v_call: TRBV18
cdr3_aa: CASSPGIPSGANVLTF
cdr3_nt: TGTGCCAGCTCACCGGGGATTCCATCTGGGGCCAACGTCCTGACTTTC

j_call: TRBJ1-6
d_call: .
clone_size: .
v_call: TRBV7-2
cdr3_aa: CASSLAVTQGRGSPLHF
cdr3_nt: TGTGCCAGCAGCTTAGCCGTGACACAGGGCCGGGGGTCACCCCTCCACTTT

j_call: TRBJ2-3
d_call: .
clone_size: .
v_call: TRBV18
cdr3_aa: CASSPFSVGTDTQYF
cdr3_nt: TGTGCCAGCTCACCTTTTAGCGTTGGTACAGATACGCAGTATTTT